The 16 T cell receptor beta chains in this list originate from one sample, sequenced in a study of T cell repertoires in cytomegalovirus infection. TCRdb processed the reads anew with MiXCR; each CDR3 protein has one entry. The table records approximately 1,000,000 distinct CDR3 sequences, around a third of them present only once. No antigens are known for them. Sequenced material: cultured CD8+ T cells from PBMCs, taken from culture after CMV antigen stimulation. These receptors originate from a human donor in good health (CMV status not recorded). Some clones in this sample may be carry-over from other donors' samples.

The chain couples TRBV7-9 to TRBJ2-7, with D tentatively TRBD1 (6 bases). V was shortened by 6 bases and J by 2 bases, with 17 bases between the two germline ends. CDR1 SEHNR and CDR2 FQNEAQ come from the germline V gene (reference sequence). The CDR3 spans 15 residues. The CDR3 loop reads CASSSPGKGAYEQYF. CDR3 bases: TGTGCCAGCAGTTCTCCAGGGAAGGGGGCCTACGAGCAGTACTTC.

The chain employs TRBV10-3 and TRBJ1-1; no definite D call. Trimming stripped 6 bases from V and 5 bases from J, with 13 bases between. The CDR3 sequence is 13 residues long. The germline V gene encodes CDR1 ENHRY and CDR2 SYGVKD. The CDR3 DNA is TGTGCCATCAGGGCAGGCCCGGGGACTGAAGCTTTCTTT. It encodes CAIRAGPGTEAFF.

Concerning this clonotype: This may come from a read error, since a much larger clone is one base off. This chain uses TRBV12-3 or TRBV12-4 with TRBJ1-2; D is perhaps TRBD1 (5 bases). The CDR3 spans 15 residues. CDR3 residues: CASSFLPGSNYGYAF. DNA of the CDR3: TGTGCCAGCAGTTTTCTGCCAGGGTCGAACTATGGCTACGCCTTC.

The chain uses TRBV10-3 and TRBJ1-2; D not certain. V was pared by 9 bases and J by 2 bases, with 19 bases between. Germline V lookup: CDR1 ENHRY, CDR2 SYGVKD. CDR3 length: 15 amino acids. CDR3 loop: CAILNGREANYGYTF. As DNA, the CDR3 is TGTGCCATTCTAAACGGAAGGGAAGCAAACTATGGCTACACCTTC.

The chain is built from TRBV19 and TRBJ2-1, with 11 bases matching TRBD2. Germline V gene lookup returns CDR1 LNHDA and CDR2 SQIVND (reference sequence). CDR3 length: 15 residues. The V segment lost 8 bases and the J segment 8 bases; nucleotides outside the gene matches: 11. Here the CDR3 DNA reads TGTGCCAGTTCTAGCGGGGGGTCCCTTCTCGATGAGCAGTTCTTC. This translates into CASSSGGSLLDEQFF.

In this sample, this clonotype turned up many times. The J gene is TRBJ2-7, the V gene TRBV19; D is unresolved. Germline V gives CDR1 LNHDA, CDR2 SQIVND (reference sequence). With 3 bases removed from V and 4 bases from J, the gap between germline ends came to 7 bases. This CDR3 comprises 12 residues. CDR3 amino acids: CASSIDGYEQYF. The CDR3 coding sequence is TGTGCCAGTAGTATCGATGGATACGAGCAGTACTTC.

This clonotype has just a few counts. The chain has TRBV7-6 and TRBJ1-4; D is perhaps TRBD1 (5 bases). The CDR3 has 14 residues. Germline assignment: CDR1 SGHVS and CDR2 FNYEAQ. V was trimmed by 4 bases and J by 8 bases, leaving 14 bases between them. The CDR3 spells CASSSYRDEEKLFF. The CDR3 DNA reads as TGTGCCAGCAGCTCCTACCGGGACGAGGAAAAACTGTTTTTT.

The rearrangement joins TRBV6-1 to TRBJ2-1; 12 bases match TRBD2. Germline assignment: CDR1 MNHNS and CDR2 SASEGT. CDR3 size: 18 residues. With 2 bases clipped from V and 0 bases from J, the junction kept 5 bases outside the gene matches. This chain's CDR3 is CASSEKGLAGYSYNEQFF. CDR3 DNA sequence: TGTGCCAGCAGTGAAAAAGGACTAGCGGGGTACTCCTACAATGAGCAGTTCTTC.

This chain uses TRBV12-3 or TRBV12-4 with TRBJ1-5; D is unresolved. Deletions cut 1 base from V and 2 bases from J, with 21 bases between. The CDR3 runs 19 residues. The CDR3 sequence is CASSLGLRLRDGGNQPQHF. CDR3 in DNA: TGTGCCAGCAGTTTAGGACTCAGGTTGAGGGATGGGGGCAATCAGCCCCAGCATTTT.

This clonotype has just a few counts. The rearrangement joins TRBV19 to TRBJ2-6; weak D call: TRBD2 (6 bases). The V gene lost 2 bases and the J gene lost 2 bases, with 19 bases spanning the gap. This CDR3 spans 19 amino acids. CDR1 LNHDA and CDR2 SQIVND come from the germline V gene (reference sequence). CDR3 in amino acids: CASSISLGGERAGANVLTF. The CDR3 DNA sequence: TGTGCCAGTAGTATATCCCTCGGAGGGGAAAGGGCTGGGGCCAACGTCCTGACTTTC.

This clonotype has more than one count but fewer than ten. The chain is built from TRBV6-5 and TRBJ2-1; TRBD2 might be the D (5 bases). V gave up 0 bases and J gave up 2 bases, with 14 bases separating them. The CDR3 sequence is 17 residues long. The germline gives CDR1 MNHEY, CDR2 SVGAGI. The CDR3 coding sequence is TGTGCCAGCAGTTACTCGGAGGTTGTAGGGACCTACAATGAGCAGTTCTTC. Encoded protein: CASSYSEVVGTYNEQFF.

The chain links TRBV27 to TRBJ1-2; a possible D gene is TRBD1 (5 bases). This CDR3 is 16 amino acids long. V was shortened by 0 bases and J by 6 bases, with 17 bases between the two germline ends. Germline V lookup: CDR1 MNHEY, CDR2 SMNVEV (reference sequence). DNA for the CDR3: TGTGCCAGCAGTTTATCGAAAGCAGGGAGTTGGGATGGCTACACCTTC. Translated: CASSLSKAGSWDGYTF.

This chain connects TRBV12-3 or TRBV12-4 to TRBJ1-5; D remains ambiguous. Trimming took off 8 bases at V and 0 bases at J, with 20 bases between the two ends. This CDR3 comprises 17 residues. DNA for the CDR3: TGTGCCAGCTCCTCTAAGGTCTCGTCCATTAGCAATCAGCCCCAGCATTTT. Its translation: CASSSKVSSISNQPQHF.

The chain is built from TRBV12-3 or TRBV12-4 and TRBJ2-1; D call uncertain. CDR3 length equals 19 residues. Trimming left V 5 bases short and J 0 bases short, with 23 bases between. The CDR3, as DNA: TGTGCCAGCAGTCGACCACGTTCCGCAGGCCTGAGCTCCTACAATGAGCAGTTCTTC. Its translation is CASSRPRSAGLSSYNEQFF.

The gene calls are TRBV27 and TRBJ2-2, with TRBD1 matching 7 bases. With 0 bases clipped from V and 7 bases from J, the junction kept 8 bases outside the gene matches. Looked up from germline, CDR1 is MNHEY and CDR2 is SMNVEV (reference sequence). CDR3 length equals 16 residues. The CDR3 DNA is TGTGCCAGCAGTTTATCCCAGGGGGTTGCGTTCGGGGAGCTGTTTTTT. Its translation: CASSLSQGVAFGELFF.

CDR3: CASSRGQFAEQFF. The CDR3 DNA is TGTGCCAGCAGCAGGGGGCAATTTGCTGAGCAGTTCTTC. The V gene is TRBV6-5, the J gene TRBJ2-1, with 8 bases lining up with TRBD1. Germline V gene data show CDR1 as MNHEY and CDR2 as SVGAGI. CDR3 length: 13 amino acids. The J segment lost 9 bases and the V segment lost 6 bases, leaving 7 bases of the junction unmatched.